Many counts were recorded for the clone carrying this T cell receptor beta chain. The antigen remains unidentified. Healthy Caucasians were all of the donors. This sample stems from a study of identical twins. Study-wide points: Zero-insertion findings could be partly confounded by invariant cells (MAIT and iNKT cells).

Trimming cost V 3 bases and J 14 bases; bases outside gene matches: 8. The CDR3 has 14 amino acids. Unique molecular identifiers were present on the cDNA, which also gained a universal primer site by template switching. MiXCR, applied by TCRdb to the 5' RACE reads, yields one record per CDR3 protein. This sample has about 890,000 distinct CDR3 sequences, with approximately 13% found just once. These data were likewise used in another study, on yellow fever vaccine responses in identical twins.

V and J are TRBV12-3 or TRBV12-4 and TRBJ2-2, with TRBD2 matching 11 bases. The sequence was collected from a young woman in good health. The sequencing sample was made of PBMCs. The CDR3 sequence: CASSFSLAGGPLFF. CDR3 nucleotides: TGTGCCAGCAGTTTCTCTCTAGCGGGGGGTCCACTGTTTTTT.